This TCR beta chain was recorded in a study of T-cell reconstitution after alpha-beta-depleted transplantation in children. Whole-study results and caveats: Reportedly, only several hundred clones from non-depleted graft cells drove alpha-beta T-cell counts at about two months. Once a year had passed after transplant, T-cell counts and diversity came mostly from newly produced T cells. Recipient T cells and thymic progenitors that survived gave rise to the high TCRbeta diversity observed at day 60 in some patients.

A note on this clonotype: The antigen is unknown.

Library preparation (for TCRbeta) was performed with unique molecular identifiers. From the PCR reads, TCRdb called clonotypes with MiXCR, one entry per CDR3 protein. The table has 200,000 to 300,000 distinct CDR3 sequences, under 30% seen once. The sequence was obtained from a girl between 2 and 10 years old with Fanconi anemia, due to receive a stem cell transplant. The specimen comprised PBMCs, sampled before TCRalphabeta/CD19-depleted stem cell transplant.

The chain's CDR3 is CSASQGGFTDTQYF. As DNA, the CDR3 is TGCAGTGCTTCCCAGGGGGGGTTCACAGATACGCAGTATTTT. The rearrangement uses TRBV20-1 and TRBJ2-3; D may match TRBD1 or TRBD2 (7 bases each). This CDR3 has 14 residues. The ends were cut back, 5 bases at V and 2 bases at J, with 14 bases in the middle. Germline assignment: CDR1 DFQATT and CDR2 SNEGSKA (reference sequence).